Given below is one T cell receptor (beta chain) in context. Methods used by the authors: Amplified reference gene primers provided the basis for estimating nucleated cell counts. Libraries were prepared by immunoSEQ multiplex PCR; TCRdb keeps only in-frame clonotypes and omits some of them. The V and J calls and clone size are taken from that table; D and trimming were inferred from the DNA. Of 40,000 to 50,000 clones listed, about 86% are singletons. CDR1 LNHDA and CDR2 SQIVND come from the germline V gene (reference sequence). The CDR3 has 15 amino acids. Losses at the gene ends were 6 bases for V and 5 bases for J; bases not matched to a gene: 10. This record belongs to a study of blood T cell repertoires in COVID-19. Study overall: Whether acute or convalescent, the COVID-19 samples came from the United States, Italy and Spain. Sample material is recorded as cDNA or gDNA derived from T cells, B-cell-depleted T cells, or PBMCs.

The sample taken for sequencing was peripheral blood. This sequence originates from a woman of 80 years or more with acute or convalescent COVID-19. The chain uses TRBV19 and TRBJ2-7; 10 nucleotides agree with TRBD2. CDR3 region: CASSPFSGGANEQYF. The CDR3 DNA is TGTGCCAGTAGCCCCTTCAGCGGGGGGGCCAACGAGCAGTACTTC.